The 15 T cell receptor beta chains below all came from one sample that was sequenced in a study of T cells after yellow fever vaccination. TCRdb passed the 5' RACE reads through MiXCR, listing each CDR3 protein once. The table has 300,000 to 450,000 distinct CDR3 sequences, about 6% seen once; the top ten hold about 15%. Material: PBMCs, obtained 5 days after the yellow fever booster vaccination. The origin of the receptors is a man aged 30-40 years who received the YFV17D yellow fever vaccine.

Only a few counts were recorded for this clonotype. The chain combines TRBV19 with TRBJ1-4; the D gene is possibly TRBD1 (5 bases). The V gene lost 7 bases and the J gene lost 6 bases, with 15 bases spanning the gap. This CDR3 has 14 amino acids. Germline V CDR1 and CDR2: LNHDA, SQIVND (reference sequence). The CDR3 here is CASTSTVFDEKLFF. As DNA, the CDR3 is TGTGCCAGTACTTCGACAGTCTTCGATGAAAAACTGTTTTTT.

This clonotype was seen a handful of times. The rearrangement links TRBV5-1 to TRBJ2-3; a weak D match, TRBD2 (6 bases). CDR1 is SGHRS, CDR2 YFSETQ, per germline. CDR3 length: 13 amino acids. Trimming pared 0 bases from V and 6 bases from J, leaving 8 bases between. DNA for the CDR3: TGCGCCAGCAGCTTGGAACGGGGGGATACGCAGTATTTT. It codes for CASSLERGDTQYF.

This clonotype has ten or more counts. The V and J genes are TRBV12-3 or TRBV12-4 and TRBJ2-4; tentatively, D is TRBD1 (5 bases). The germline V and J ends were trimmed by 3 bases and 9 bases, with 9 bases remaining between them. This CDR3 has 12 residues. CDR3 in DNA: TGTGCCAGCAGTTTTACAGGTGGCATTCAGTACTTC. It encodes CASSFTGGIQYF.

In this sample, this clonotype turned up a few times. The chain uses TRBV20-1 and TRBJ2-3, with D unclear. Trimming shortened V by 6 bases and J by 3 bases, and 16 bases separated the two germline ends. CDR3 length: 14 amino acids. The germline V gene has CDR1 DFQATT and CDR2 SNEGSKA (reference sequence). CDR3 sequence: CSASDPRATDTQYF. CDR3 bases: TGCAGTGCCTCCGACCCCCGGGCGACAGATACGCAGTATTTT.

The CDR3 region has the DNA TGTGCCAGCTCTACTCTGAGGGGGGGCAATGAGCAGTTCTTC. Its translation: CASSTLRGGNEQFF. This chain links TRBV11-2 with TRBJ2-1; D is possibly TRBD2 (7 bases). The CDR3 has 14 amino acids. The germline gives CDR1 SGHAT, CDR2 FQNNGV. The V and J ends lost 8 bases and 6 bases respectively, with 17 bases between them.

The chain has TRBV15 and TRBJ2-7; TRBD1 or TRBD2 may be the D gene (6 bases each). The CDR3 runs 15 residues. Germline V gene sequence: CDR1 LNHNV, CDR2 YYDKDF (reference sequence). Trimming cost V 1 base and J 4 bases, with 14 bases left between them. The CDR3 region has the DNA TGTGCCACCAGCAGAGCGGGGGCCTACCCTTACGAGCAGTACTTC. Translating it yields CATSRAGAYPYEQYF.

The chain couples TRBV20-1 to TRBJ2-1, with 7 nucleotides matching TRBD2. The germline V gene has CDR1 DFQATT and CDR2 SNEGSKA (reference sequence). Losses at the gene ends were 5 bases for V and 0 bases for J; bases not matched to a gene: 13. This CDR3 comprises 17 residues. The CDR3 sequence is CSAEPILAMSSYNEQFF. CDR3 nucleotides: TGCAGTGCTGAACCAATACTAGCGATGAGCTCCTACAATGAGCAGTTCTTC.

V usage is TRBV12-3 or TRBV12-4 and J usage is TRBJ2-3, with 7 bases aligning to TRBD2. The CDR3 runs 16 residues. The junction had 10 bases not matched to a gene; V was cut back by 6 bases and J by 1 base. The CDR3 DNA reads TGTGCCAGCAGCCCTCTCGGGGGGAGAGGCACAGATACGCAGTATTTT. Amino acids: CASSPLGGRGTDTQYF.

The table lists this clonotype with a few counts. The CDR3 DNA follows: TGCAGTGCTAAGTTAGGGACGCTGGAGACCCAGTACTTC. Translating gives CSAKLGTLETQYF. This chain uses TRBV20-1 with TRBJ2-5; the D gene could be TRBD1 or TRBD2 (5 bases each). Trimming took 4 bases from V and 5 from J, leaving 14 bases between them. The CDR3 has 13 residues. Per the germline V gene, CDR1 is DFQATT and CDR2 is SNEGSKA (reference sequence).

This chain connects TRBV5-4 to TRBJ2-2; the match to TRBD2 covers 9 bases. The germline gives CDR1 SGHNT, CDR2 YYREEE (reference sequence). The CDR3 contains 15 residues. The J segment lost 5 bases and the V segment lost 4 bases, leaving 6 bases of the junction unmatched. The CDR3: CASSPSGRTTGELFF. The CDR3 DNA reads as TGTGCCAGCAGCCCAAGCGGGAGGACTACCGGGGAGCTGTTTTTT.

This clonotype was observed a handful of times. V is TRBV24-1 and J is TRBJ2-2; 8 nucleotides match TRBD1. This CDR3 has 14 residues. V gave up 2 bases and J gave up 6 bases; unmatched junction bases: 1. The germline gives CDR1 KGHDR, CDR2 SFDVKD. The CDR3 is CATSDSGGPGELFF. For the CDR3, the DNA is TGTGCCACCAGTGATTCAGGGGGCCCCGGGGAGCTGTTTTTT.

The gene calls are TRBV6-2 or TRBV6-3 and TRBJ1-1; TRBD1 is a possible D gene (5 bases). The V end was cut by 6 bases, the J end by 8 bases, with 13 bases between. This CDR3 comprises 12 residues. Germline lookup yields CDR1 MNHEY and CDR2 SVGEGT. The CDR3 DNA follows: TGTGCCAGCAGGACGGGGGGAGAGGAAGCTTTCTTT. Translation gives CASRTGGEEAFF.

V usage is TRBV5-4 and J usage is TRBJ1-4; 9 nucleotides agree with TRBD1. The CDR3 covers 14 residues. Germline CDR1 SGHNT, CDR2 YYREEE (reference sequence). The V and J ends lost 4 bases and 8 bases, in that order; junction bases with no gene match: 6. The CDR3 spells CASSRGQGNEKLFF. DNA for the CDR3: TGTGCCAGCAGCCGCGGACAGGGGAACGAAAAACTGTTTTTT.

The chain's CDR3 is CASSVDRNEQYF. The CDR3 coding sequence is TGTGCCAGCTCCGTGGACAGAAACGAGCAGTACTTC. The rearrangement uses TRBV18 and TRBJ2-7; D possibly corresponds to TRBD1 (6 bases). The CDR3 consists of 12 residues. Deletions cut 6 bases from V and 5 bases from J, with 11 bases between. The V gene's germline CDR1 is KGHSH and CDR2 LQKENI.

The chain has TRBV7-9 and TRBJ1-5; 7 bases are a match to TRBD1. V lost 4 bases to trimming and J lost 0 bases; unmatched junction nucleotides: 3. Germline values: CDR1 SEHNR, CDR2 FQNEAQ (reference sequence). The CDR3 covers 15 residues. CDR3 region: CASSSDRVSNQPQHF. As DNA, the CDR3 is TGTGCCAGCAGCTCCGACAGGGTTAGCAATCAGCCCCAGCATTTT.